This paragraph covers one T cell receptor (beta chain) sequence. This sample was taken from a study of regulatory T cells in long-lasting Graves disease. Sequencing libraries for TCR beta were prepared with iRepertoire HTBI primers and Arm-PCR of CDR3 regions. One entry per CDR3 protein, called by TCRdb with MiXCR from the multiplex PCR reads. The repertoire holds about 340,000 distinct CDR3 sequences, with about 19% as singletons. Germline trimming cut 6 bases from V and 0 bases from J; bases unmatched to any gene: 4. This CDR3 has 14 amino acids. Time point of the sample: persistent/refractory GD, antithyroid drugs over 5 years with positive TRAb. PBMC-derived RNA was used for the TCR library. Patients were enrolled at an endocrinology department in Xi'an, China.

The source is a female donor with Graves disease. Sequencing was performed on peripheral blood mononuclear cells (PBMCs), taken when the disease was refractory, from a patient treated with antithyroid drugs. V is TRBV12-3 or TRBV12-4 and J is TRBJ2-5; 7 bases are a match to TRBD1. The CDR3 spells CASRGDSDQETQYF. The CDR3 nucleotides read TGTGCCAGCAGGGGGGACAGTGACCAAGAGACCCAGTACTTC.